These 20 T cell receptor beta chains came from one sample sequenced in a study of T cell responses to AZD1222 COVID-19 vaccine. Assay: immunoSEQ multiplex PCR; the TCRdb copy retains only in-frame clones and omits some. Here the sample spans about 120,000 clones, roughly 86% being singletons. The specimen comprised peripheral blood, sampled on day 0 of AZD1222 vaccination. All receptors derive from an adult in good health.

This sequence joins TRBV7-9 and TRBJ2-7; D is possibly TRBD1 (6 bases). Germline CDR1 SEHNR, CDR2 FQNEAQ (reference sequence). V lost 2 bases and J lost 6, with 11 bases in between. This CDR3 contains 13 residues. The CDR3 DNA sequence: TGTGCCAGCAGCTTACCAGGGGCCCTCGAGCAGTACTTC. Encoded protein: CASSLPGALEQYF.

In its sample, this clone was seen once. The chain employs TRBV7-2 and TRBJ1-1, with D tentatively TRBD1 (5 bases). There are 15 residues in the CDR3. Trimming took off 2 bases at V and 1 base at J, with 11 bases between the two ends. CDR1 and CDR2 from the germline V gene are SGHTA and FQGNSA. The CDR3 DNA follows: TGTGCCAGCAGCTTACAAGGTGGGGGGAACACTGAAGCTTTCTTT. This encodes CASSLQGGGNTEAFF.

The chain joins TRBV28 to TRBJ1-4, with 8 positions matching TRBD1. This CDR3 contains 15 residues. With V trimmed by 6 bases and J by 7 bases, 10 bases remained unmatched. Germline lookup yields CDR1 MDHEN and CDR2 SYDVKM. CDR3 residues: CASSFHQGAGEKLFF. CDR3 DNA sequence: TGTGCCAGCAGCTTCCATCAGGGGGCGGGTGAAAAACTGTTTTTT.

CDR3 region: CASSPSRDRDTEAFF. CDR3 in DNA: TGTGCCAGCTCACCCAGCCGGGACAGGGACACTGAAGCTTTCTTT. J is TRBJ1-1 and V is TRBV18; 9 nucleotides align to TRBD1. CDR1 is KGHSH and CDR2 is LQKENI in the germline V gene. This CDR3 has 15 amino acids. J lost 3 bases, V lost 3 bases, and 5 bases had no gene match.

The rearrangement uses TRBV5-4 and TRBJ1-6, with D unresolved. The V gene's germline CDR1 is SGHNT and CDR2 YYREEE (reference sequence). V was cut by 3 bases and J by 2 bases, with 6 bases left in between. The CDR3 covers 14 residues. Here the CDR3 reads CASSSPPYNSPLHF. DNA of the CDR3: TGTGCCAGCAGCTCGCCCCCCTATAATTCACCCCTCCACTTT.

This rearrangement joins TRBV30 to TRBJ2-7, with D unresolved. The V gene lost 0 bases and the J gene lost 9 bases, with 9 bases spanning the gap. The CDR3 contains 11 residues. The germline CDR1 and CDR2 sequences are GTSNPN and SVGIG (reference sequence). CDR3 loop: CAWSVRVLQYF. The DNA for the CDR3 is TGTGCCTGGAGTGTTCGGGTATTGCAGTACTTC.

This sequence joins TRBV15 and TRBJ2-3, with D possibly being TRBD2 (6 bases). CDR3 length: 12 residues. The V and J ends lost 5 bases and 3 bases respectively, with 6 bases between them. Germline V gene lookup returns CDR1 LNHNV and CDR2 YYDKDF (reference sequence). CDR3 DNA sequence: TGTGCCACCAGCGGAGGGACAGATACGCAGTATTTT. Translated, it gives CATSGGTDTQYF.

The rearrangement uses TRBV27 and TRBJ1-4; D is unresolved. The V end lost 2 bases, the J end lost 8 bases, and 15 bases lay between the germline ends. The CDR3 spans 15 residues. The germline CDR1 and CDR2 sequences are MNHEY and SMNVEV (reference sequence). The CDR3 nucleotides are TGTGCCAGCAGTTTAATATCGGGGTTCGGGGAAAAACTGTTTTTT. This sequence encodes CASSLISGFGEKLFF.

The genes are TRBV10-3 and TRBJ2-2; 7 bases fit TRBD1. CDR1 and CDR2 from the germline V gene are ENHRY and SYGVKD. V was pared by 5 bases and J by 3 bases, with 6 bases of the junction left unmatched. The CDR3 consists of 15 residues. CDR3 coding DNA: TGTGCCATCAGTCTCTCAGGGGGAGACACCGGGGAGCTGTTTTTT. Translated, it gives CAISLSGGDTGELFF.

CDR3 in DNA: TGTGCCAGCAGCCGTAGCGGGAGTAAAGATACGCAGTATTTT. Its translation is CASSRSGSKDTQYF. The gene calls are TRBV5-4 and TRBJ2-3, with 9 nucleotides matching TRBD2. The CDR3 is 14 amino acids. Germline lookup yields CDR1 SGHNT and CDR2 YYREEE (reference sequence). Unmatched junction bases numbered 5, after V lost 4 bases and J lost 5 bases.

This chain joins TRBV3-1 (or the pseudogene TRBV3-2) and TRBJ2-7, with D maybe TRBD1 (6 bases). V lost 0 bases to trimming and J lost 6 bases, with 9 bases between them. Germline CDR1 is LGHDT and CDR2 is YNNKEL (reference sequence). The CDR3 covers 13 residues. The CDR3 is CASSQDWTVEQYF. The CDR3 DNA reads TGTGCCAGCAGCCAAGATTGGACAGTCGAGCAGTACTTC.

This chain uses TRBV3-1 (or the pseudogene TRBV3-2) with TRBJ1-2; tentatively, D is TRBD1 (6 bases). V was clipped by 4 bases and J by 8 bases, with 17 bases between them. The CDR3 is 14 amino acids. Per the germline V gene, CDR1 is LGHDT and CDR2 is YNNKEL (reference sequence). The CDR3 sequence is CASSPLRGTRGYTF. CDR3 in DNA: TGTGCCAGCAGCCCGCTCAGGGGCACGAGGGGCTACACCTTC.

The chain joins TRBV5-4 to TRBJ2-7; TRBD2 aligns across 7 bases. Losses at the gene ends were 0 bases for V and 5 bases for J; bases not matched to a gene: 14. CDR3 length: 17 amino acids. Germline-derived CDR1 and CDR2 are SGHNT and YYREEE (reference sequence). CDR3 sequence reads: CASSLGSAGRLHHEQYF. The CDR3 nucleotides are TGTGCCAGCAGCTTGGGTTCGGCCGGGAGGTTACACCACGAGCAGTACTTC.

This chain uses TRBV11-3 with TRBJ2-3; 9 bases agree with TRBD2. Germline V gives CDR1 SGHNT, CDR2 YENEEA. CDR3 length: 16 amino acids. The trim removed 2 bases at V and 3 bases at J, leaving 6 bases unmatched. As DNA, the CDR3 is TGTGCCAGCAGCTTAAAAAGCGGGAGGAGTACAGATACGCAGTATTTT. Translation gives CASSLKSGRSTDTQYF.

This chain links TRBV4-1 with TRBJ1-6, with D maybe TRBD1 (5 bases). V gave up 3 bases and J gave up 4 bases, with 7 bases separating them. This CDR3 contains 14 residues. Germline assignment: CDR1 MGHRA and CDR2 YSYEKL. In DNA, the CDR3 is TGCGCCAGCAGCCAGGGACCTTATAATTCACCCCTCCACTTT. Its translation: CASSQGPYNSPLHF.

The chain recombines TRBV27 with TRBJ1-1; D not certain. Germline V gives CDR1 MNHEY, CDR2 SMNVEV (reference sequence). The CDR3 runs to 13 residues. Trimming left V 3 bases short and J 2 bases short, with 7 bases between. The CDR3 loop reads CASSFKGNTEAFF. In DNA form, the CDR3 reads TGTGCCAGCAGTTTCAAAGGTAACACTGAAGCTTTCTTT.

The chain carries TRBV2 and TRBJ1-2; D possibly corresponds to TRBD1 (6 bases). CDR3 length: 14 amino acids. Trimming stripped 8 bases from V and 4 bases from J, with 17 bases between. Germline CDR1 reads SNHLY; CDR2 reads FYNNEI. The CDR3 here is CASLGTNWSYGYTF. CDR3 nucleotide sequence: TGTGCCAGCCTCGGGACAAATTGGTCCTATGGCTACACCTTC.

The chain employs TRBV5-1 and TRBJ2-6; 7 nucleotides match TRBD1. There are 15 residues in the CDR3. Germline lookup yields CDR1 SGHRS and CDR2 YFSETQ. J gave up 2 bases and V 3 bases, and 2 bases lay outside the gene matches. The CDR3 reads CASSSTGAGANVLTF. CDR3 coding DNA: TGCGCCAGCAGCTCCACAGGGGCTGGGGCCAACGTCCTGACTTTC. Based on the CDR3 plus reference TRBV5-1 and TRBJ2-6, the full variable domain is KAGVTQTPRYLIKTRGQQVTLSCSPISGHRSVSWYQQTPGQGLQFLFEYFSETQRNKGNFPGRFSGRQFSNSRSEMNVSTLELGDSALYLCASSSTGAGANVLTFGAGSRLTVL.

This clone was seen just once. CDR3 loop: CASSMGLAGTEQFF. CDR3 DNA: TGTGCCAGCAGTATGGGACTAGCGGGAACTGAGCAGTTCTTC. This chain joins TRBV27 and TRBJ2-1, with 13 bases matching TRBD2. V lost 5 bases, J lost 9 bases, and 4 bases stayed unmatched. Germline V lookup: CDR1 MNHEY, CDR2 SMNVEV (reference sequence). The CDR3 covers 14 residues.

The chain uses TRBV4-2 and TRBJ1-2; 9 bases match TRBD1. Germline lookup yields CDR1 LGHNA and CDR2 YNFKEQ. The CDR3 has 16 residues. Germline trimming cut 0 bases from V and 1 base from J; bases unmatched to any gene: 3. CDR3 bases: TGTGCCAGCAGCCAAGACCCGGGACAGGGTAACTATGGCTACACCTTC. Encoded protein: CASSQDPGQGNYGYTF.